Shown below are 10 T cell receptor beta chains from a single sample sequenced in a study of CD8+ T cells in alopecia areata. Reverse transcribed after extraction, RNA yielded cDNA as the sequencing template. Some clones are missing from TCRdb's copy, which holds only in-frame ones; the method was immunoSEQ multiplex PCR. This sample yields about 110,000 clones, of which 59% are seen a single time; 20% belongs to the top ten. What was sequenced was CD8+ T cells sorted from blood. These receptors all come from a human donor in good health.

The chain combines TRBV13 with TRBJ2-7; 9 bases are shared with TRBD2. Germline V CDR1 and CDR2: PRHDT, FYEKMQ (reference sequence). The CDR3 is 14 amino acids. V was pared by 3 bases and J by 3 bases, with 3 bases of the junction left unmatched. As DNA, the CDR3 is TGTGCCAGCAGCTTCGGGACTAGCTACTACGAGCAGTACTTC. Amino acid sequence: CASSFGTSYYEQYF.

V and J are TRBV27 and TRBJ1-2; TRBD1 is a possible D gene (6 bases). The CDR3 has 13 residues. V was clipped by 3 bases and J by 7 bases, with 12 bases between them. CDR1 and CDR2 from the germline V gene are MNHEY and SMNVEV (reference sequence). CDR3: CASSFFSGVGYTF. The DNA of the CDR3 is TGTGCCAGCAGTTTCTTTTCAGGGGTTGGCTACACCTTC.

V and J are TRBV27 and TRBJ2-7; no definite D call. Trimming cost V 3 bases and J 6 bases, with 9 bases left between them. The V gene's germline CDR1 is MNHEY and CDR2 SMNVEV (reference sequence). The CDR3 sequence is 12 residues long. CDR3 nucleotides: TGTGCCAGCAGTTTTGGGGTGGGCGAGCAGTACTTC. This sequence encodes CASSFGVGEQYF.

The chain recombines TRBV5-1 with TRBJ2-4; 8 nucleotides align to TRBD1. The CDR3 runs to 17 residues. Germline CDR1 and CDR2: SGHRS and YFSETQ. With V trimmed by 4 bases and J by 7 bases, 16 bases remained unmatched. The CDR3 loop is CASSVRDRWGGLNIQYF. In DNA form, the CDR3 reads TGCGCCAGCAGCGTCCGGGACAGGTGGGGCGGGTTGAACATTCAGTACTTC.

This rearrangement joins TRBV15 to TRBJ2-3; no reliable D call. CDR1 is LNHNV and CDR2 is YYDKDF in the germline V gene (reference sequence). V lost 2 bases to trimming and J lost 5 bases, with 8 bases between them. The CDR3 contains 13 residues. DNA of the CDR3: TGTGCCACCAGCAGAAACTTGGGAGATACGCAGTATTTT. This codes for CATSRNLGDTQYF.

The CDR3 DNA reads as TGTGCCAGCAGCGAATCGGGGGTCAATCAGCCCCAGCATTTT. This translates into CASSESGVNQPQHF. This chain joins TRBV9 and TRBJ1-5, with a possible D match to TRBD1 (5 bases). V was trimmed by 3 bases and J by 3 bases, leaving 10 bases between them. The V gene's germline CDR1 is SGDLS and CDR2 YYNGEE. The length of the CDR3 is 14 residues. The whole variable domain, filled in from reference TRBV9 and TRBJ1-5, reads DSGVTQTPKHLITATGQRVTLRCSPRSGDLSVYWYQQSLDQGLQFLIQYYNGEERAKGNILERFSAQQFPDLHSELNLSSLELGDSALYFCASSESGVNQPQHFGDGTRLSIL.

The chain combines TRBV4-3 with TRBJ1-2; D is uncertain. In germline, CDR1 is LGHNA, CDR2 YSLEER. CDR3 length equals 16 residues. Trimming shortened V by 0 bases and J by 4 bases, and 15 bases separated the two germline ends. CDR3 sequence: CASSQEEDLMLYGYTF. As DNA, the CDR3 is TGCGCCAGCAGCCAAGAAGAGGACCTGATGCTCTATGGCTACACCTTC.

This clone showed up just once. V usage is TRBV30 and J usage is TRBJ1-1; D remains unclear. This CDR3 is built from 14 residues. Germline loops: CDR1 GTSNPN, CDR2 SVGIG (reference sequence). V was trimmed by 0 bases and J by 0 bases, leaving 8 bases between them. The CDR3 bases are TGTGCCTGGAGTGTGCAGCATATGAACACTGAAGCTTTCTTT. It codes for CAWSVQHMNTEAFF.

The V call is TRBV7-9, the J call TRBJ1-2; maybe TRBD1 (6 bases). Germline V gene lookup returns CDR1 SEHNR and CDR2 FQNEAQ (reference sequence). V lost 7 bases, J lost 8 bases, and 23 bases lay in between. The CDR3 runs 15 residues. The DNA for the CDR3 is TGTGCCAGCACCCATCTCGTGAGGGGGTTGTCGGGCTACACCTTC. The encoded protein is CASTHLVRGLSGYTF.

This clone was detected a few times. The chain uses TRBV19 and TRBJ2-1, with 9 positions matching TRBD1. The ends lost 9 bases at V and 10 bases at J; junction bases unmatched: 13. Per germline, CDR1 LNHDA and CDR2 SQIVND (reference sequence). This CDR3 has 14 residues. The CDR3 protein is CASGQGTYVREQFF. As DNA, the CDR3 is TGTGCCAGCGGACAGGGGACTTACGTCCGCGAGCAGTTCTTC.